This T cell receptor beta chain was documented in a study of T cell changes during pregnancy in multiple sclerosis. Sequencing used immunoSEQ multiplex PCR; TCRdb keeps in-frame clones, though not all of them. The repertoire holds 45,000 to 55,000 clones, with just over 85% as singletons. Source: CD4+ T cells from peripheral blood mononuclear cells, taken in the second trimester of pregnancy. The receptor was derived from a female donor with multiple sclerosis, enrolled in a pregnancy study.

The CDR3 region is CASSAQGAGTEAFF. The CDR3 nucleotides are TGTGCCAGTAGTGCCCAGGGGGCTGGGACTGAAGCTTTCTTT. The chain has TRBV19 and TRBJ1-1, with 8 positions matching TRBD1. Germline trimming cut 5 bases from V and 5 bases from J; bases unmatched to any gene: 7. Germline V gene sequence: CDR1 LNHDA, CDR2 SQIVND (reference sequence). This CDR3 spans 14 amino acids.